This TCR beta chain was sequenced during a study of T cell repertoires in cytomegalovirus infection. Study outcomes and limitations: Carriers of CMV plus the relevant HLA were identified by cumulative public TCR beta family frequency.

This clonotype has at least ten counts. Its antigen is as yet unknown. TCRdb used MiXCR to reprocess the reads, holding one entry per CDR3 protein. The table shows approximately 990,000 distinct CDR3 sequences, with under 40% occurring only once. The germline gives CDR1 DFQATT, CDR2 SNEGSKA (reference sequence). The CDR3 length is 12 residues. Trimming took off 5 bases at V and 1 base at J, with 6 bases between the two ends. The V call is TRBV20-1, the J call TRBJ1-3; D ambiguous. The sequence was collected from a human donor in good health (CMV status not recorded). Some clones in this sample may be carry-over from other donors' samples. This specimen consisted of cultured CD8+ T cells from PBMCs, obtained from culture after CMV antigen stimulation. The DNA for the CDR3 is TGCAGTGCTGGGAAATCTGGAAACACCATATATTTT. Amino acid sequence: CSAGKSGNTIYF.